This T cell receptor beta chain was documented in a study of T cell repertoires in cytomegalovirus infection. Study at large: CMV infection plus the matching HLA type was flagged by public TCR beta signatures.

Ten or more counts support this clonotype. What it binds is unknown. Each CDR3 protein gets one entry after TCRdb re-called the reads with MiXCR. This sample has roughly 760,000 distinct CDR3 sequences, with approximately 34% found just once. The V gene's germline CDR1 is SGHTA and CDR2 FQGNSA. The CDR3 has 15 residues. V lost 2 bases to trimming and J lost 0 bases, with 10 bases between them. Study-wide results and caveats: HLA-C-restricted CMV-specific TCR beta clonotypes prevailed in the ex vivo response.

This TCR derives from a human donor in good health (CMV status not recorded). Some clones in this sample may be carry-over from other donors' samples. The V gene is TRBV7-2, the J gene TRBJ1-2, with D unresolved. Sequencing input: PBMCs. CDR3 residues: CASSLSPQPNYGYTF. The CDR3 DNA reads TGTGCCAGCAGCTTATCCCCGCAGCCTAACTATGGCTACACCTTC.